The 14 T cell receptor beta chains below were found in one sample sequenced in a study of control samples from healthy donors and cancer patients. The assay was immunoSEQ multiplex PCR, and TCRdb's table has in-frame clones only and misses some. The top ten clones hold 1.1% to 1.5% of a sample with 150,000 to 200,000 clones, 90% of them seen once. Sequencing input: blood. The receptors were sampled from a woman between 50 and 59 years old in good health.

V gene TRBV6-1 combines with J gene TRBJ1-5, with 8 bases lining up with TRBD1. CDR1 is MNHNS, CDR2 SASEGT, per germline. The junction had 13 bases not matched to a gene; V was cut back by 3 bases and J by 0 bases. The CDR3 spans 19 residues. CDR3 sequence reads: CASSDSGGLSSRSNQPQHF. Written as DNA, the CDR3 is TGTGCCAGCAGTGATTCAGGGGGCCTTTCGTCCCGTAGCAATCAGCCCCAGCATTTT.

J is TRBJ1-4 and V is TRBV12-3 or TRBV12-4; 7 bases match TRBD1. The CDR3 extends over 13 amino acids. J lost 10 bases, V lost 6 bases, and 8 bases had no gene match. CDR3 sequence (DNA): TGTGCCAGCAGGGAGGGGGCGCGGGTAAAACTGTTTTTT. This encodes CASREGARVKLFF.

The genes are TRBV30 and TRBJ1-1; a possible D gene is TRBD1 (6 bases). The CDR3 contains 15 residues. With 3 bases removed from V and 6 bases from J, the gap between germline ends came to 20 bases. Germline CDR1 is GTSNPN and CDR2 is SVGIG (reference sequence). CDR3 nucleotide sequence: TGTGCCTGGAGGGATCAGGGGACGAGGAGTTCTGAAGCTTTCTTT. Residues: CAWRDQGTRSSEAFF.

The rearrangement links TRBV10-3 to TRBJ2-1; 7 bases fit TRBD1. V lost 5 bases, J lost 5 bases, and 3 bases stayed unmatched. This CDR3 is 13 amino acids long. CDR1 and CDR2 (germline): ENHRY, SYGVKD. Here the CDR3 reads CAISSGTDNEQFF. DNA of the CDR3: TGTGCCATCAGTTCAGGGACAGACAATGAGCAGTTCTTC.

The gene calls are TRBV7-9 and TRBJ2-5; D uncertain. V lost 1 base, J lost 2 bases, and 5 bases lay in between. Germline lookup yields CDR1 SEHNR and CDR2 FQNEAQ (reference sequence). The CDR3 runs 13 residues. The CDR3 region has the DNA TGTGCCAGCAGCTTAGATAGACAAGAGACCCAGTACTTC. It codes for CASSLDRQETQYF.

The CDR3 loop is CASSLVSGGGSPLHF. As DNA, the CDR3 is TGTGCCAGCAGTTTGGTTTCAGGGGGCGGTTCACCCCTCCACTTT. V and J are TRBV28 and TRBJ1-6; 8 bases line up with TRBD1. The CDR3 sequence is 15 residues long. CDR1 MDHEN and CDR2 SYDVKM come from the germline V gene. Unmatched junction bases numbered 7, after V lost 3 bases and J lost 9 bases.

V is TRBV14 and J is TRBJ2-2; 8 nucleotides agree with TRBD1. Germline values: CDR1 SGHDN, CDR2 FVKESK. Germline trimming cut 4 bases from V and 6 bases from J; bases unmatched to any gene: 7. This CDR3 comprises 15 residues. Written as DNA, the CDR3 is TGTGCCAGCAGCCGAACCAGGGGGCCCCCCGGGGAGCTGTTTTTT. Its translation is CASSRTRGPPGELFF.

V gene TRBV5-1 combines with J gene TRBJ2-1; a possible D gene is TRBD1 (6 bases). The CDR3 covers 14 residues. V lost 0 bases, J lost 2 bases, and 6 bases lay in between. From germline, CDR1 is SGHRS and CDR2 YFSETQ. CDR3 sequence: CASSLGQAYNEQFF. The CDR3 DNA sequence: TGCGCCAGCAGCTTGGGACAGGCCTACAATGAGCAGTTCTTC.

The chain combines TRBV2 with TRBJ2-1, with TRBD2 matching over 13 bases. The J segment lost 9 bases and the V segment lost 3 bases, leaving 14 bases of the junction unmatched. Germline-derived CDR1 and CDR2 are SNHLY and FYNNEI. This CDR3 spans 18 amino acids. CDR3 nucleotide sequence: TGTGCCAGCAGTGACCAAACCCGGACTAGCGGGAGATATAGTGAGCAGTTCTTC. Translation gives CASSDQTRTSGRYSEQFF.

The rearrangement joins TRBV7-9 to TRBJ1-3; 9 nucleotides align to TRBD1. This CDR3 has 14 residues. Germline V gene lookup returns CDR1 SEHNR and CDR2 FQNEAQ (reference sequence). V gave up 6 bases and J gave up 2 bases; unmatched junction bases: 2. CDR3 residues: CASRRQGAGNTIYF. The CDR3 region has the DNA TGTGCCAGCAGGCGACAGGGGGCTGGAAACACCATATATTTT.

The V and J genes are TRBV7-9 and TRBJ1-2, with 9 positions matching TRBD1. With 1 base clipped from V and 8 bases from J, the junction kept 5 bases outside the gene matches. The CDR3 is 14 amino acids. Germline V gene lookup returns CDR1 SEHNR and CDR2 FQNEAQ (reference sequence). The CDR3 coding sequence is TGTGCCAGCAGCTTAGGGACAGGGGTCGTCGGCTACACCTTC. It is translated as CASSLGTGVVGYTF.

The chain carries TRBV9 and TRBJ1-4; D gene unclear. V was cut by 2 bases and J by 3 bases, with 11 bases left in between. From germline, CDR1 is SGDLS and CDR2 YYNGEE. The CDR3 is 15 amino acids. The CDR3 protein is CASSVSALANEKLFF. CDR3 DNA sequence: TGTGCCAGCAGCGTGTCGGCCCTAGCTAATGAAAAACTGTTTTTT.

This clone was counted a single time. This chain links TRBV4-3 with TRBJ1-6, with 11 bases fitting TRBD1. The germline V gene has CDR1 LGHNA and CDR2 YSLEER. This CDR3 spans 16 amino acids. V shed 5 bases, J shed 7 bases, and the junction held 7 bases outside the gene matches. CDR3 DNA sequence: TGCGCCAGCAGCTCGGGACAGGGGGAGTTCAATTCACCCCTCCACTTT. It codes for CASSSGQGEFNSPLHF.

V usage is TRBV9 and J usage is TRBJ1-3, with 7 bases matching TRBD1. V dropped 0 bases and J dropped 0; count of bases not matched to a gene: 6. Germline V gene lookup returns CDR1 SGDLS and CDR2 YYNGEE. The CDR3 extends over 17 amino acids. CDR3 sequence reads: CASSVEDRTTSGNTIYF. DNA for the CDR3: TGTGCCAGCAGCGTAGAGGACAGGACAACCTCTGGAAACACCATATATTTT.